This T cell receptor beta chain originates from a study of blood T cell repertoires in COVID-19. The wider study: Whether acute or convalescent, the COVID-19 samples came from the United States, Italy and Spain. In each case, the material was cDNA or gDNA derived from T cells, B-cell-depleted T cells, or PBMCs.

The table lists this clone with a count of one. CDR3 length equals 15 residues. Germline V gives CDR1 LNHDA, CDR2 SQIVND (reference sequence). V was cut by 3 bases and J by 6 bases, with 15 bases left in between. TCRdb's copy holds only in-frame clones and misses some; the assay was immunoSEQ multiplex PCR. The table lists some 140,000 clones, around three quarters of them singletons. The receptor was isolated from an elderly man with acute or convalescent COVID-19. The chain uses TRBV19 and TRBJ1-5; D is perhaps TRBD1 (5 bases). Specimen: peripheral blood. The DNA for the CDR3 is TGTGCCAGTAGTATCTACGGGGGATTGGGTCAGCCCCAGCATTTT. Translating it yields CASSIYGGLGQPQHF.